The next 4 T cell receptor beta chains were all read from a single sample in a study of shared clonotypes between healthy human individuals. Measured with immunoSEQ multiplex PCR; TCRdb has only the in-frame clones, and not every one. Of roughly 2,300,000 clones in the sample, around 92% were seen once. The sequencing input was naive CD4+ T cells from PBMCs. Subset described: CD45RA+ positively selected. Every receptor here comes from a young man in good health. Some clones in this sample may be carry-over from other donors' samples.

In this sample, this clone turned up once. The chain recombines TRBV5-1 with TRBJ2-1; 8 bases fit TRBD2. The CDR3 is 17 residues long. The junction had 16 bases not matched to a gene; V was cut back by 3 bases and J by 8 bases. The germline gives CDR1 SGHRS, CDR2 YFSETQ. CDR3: CASSSLGAGDGVDEQFF. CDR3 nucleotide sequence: TGCGCCAGCAGCTCCTTAGGAGCGGGGGATGGAGTGGATGAGCAGTTCTTC.

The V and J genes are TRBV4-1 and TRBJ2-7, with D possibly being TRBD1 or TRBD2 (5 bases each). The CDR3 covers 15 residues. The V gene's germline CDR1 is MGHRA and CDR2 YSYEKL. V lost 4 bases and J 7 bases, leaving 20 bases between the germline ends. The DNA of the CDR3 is TGCGCCAGCAGCCTGCGACAGAGGTCCGGGGATGAGCAGTACTTC. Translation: CASSLRQRSGDEQYF.

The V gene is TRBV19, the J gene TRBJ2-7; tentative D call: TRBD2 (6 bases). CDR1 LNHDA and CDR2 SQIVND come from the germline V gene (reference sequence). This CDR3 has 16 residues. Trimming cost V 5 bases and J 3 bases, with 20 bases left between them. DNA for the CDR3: TGTGCCAGTAGTCCCCGTAGTGACCCGGGGGTCTACGAGCAGTACTTC. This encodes CASSPRSDPGVYEQYF.

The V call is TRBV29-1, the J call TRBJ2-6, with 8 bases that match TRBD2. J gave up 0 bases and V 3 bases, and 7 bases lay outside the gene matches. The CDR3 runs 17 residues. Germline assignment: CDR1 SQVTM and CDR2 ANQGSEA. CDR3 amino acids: CSVDFSGGTSGANVLTF. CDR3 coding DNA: TGCAGCGTTGACTTTTCGGGAGGGACCTCTGGGGCCAACGTCCTGACTTTC.